This T cell receptor (beta chain) was found in a study of T-cell reconstitution after alpha-beta-depleted transplantation in children. Study-wide findings and caveats: From newly produced T cells came most of the T-cell counts and diversity one year after transplant.

TCRbeta library construction was performed incorporating unique molecular identifiers. TCRdb reprocessed the PCR reads with MiXCR, giving one entry per CDR3 protein. In the table there are fewer than 700,000 distinct CDR3 sequences, 23% of which are singletons. Concerning this clonotype: Its cognate antigen is unknown.

The TCR was taken from a boy in the first two years of life who had a stem cell transplant for acute myeloid leukemia, so the T cells may come from the graft donor. The source was PBMCs, mostly from graft donor cells, collected 360 days after TCRalphabeta/CD19-depleted stem cell transplant.

CDR3: CASSQEGTVSYNEQFF. DNA for the CDR3: TGCGCCAGCAGCCAAGAGGGGACAGTCTCCTACAATGAGCAGTTCTTC. The chain combines TRBV4-1 with TRBJ2-1; TRBD1 matches at 7 bases. CDR1 is MGHRA, CDR2 YSYEKL, per germline. This CDR3 region has 16 residues. V dropped 0 bases and J dropped 0; count of bases not matched to a gene: 2.